What follows are 27 T cell receptor beta chains derived from one specimen sequenced in a study of shared clonotypes between healthy human individuals. TCRdb's copy holds only in-frame clones and misses some; the assay was immunoSEQ multiplex PCR. The sample records 1,500,000 or so clones, about 98.5% being singletons. Sequencing was done on a sample of naive CD4+ T cells sorted from blood. The subset: CD45RA+ positively selected. All receptors derive from a man in his thirties or forties in good health.

In the case of this clone: The junction shows a germline mismatch at one end, possibly a read error. The rearrangement joins TRBV6-5 to TRBJ1-2; D uncertain. Germline V gene sequence: CDR1 MNHEY, CDR2 SVGAGI. The CDR3 runs to 15 residues. CDR3 nucleotide sequence: TGTGCCAGCAGCTTACTCTCTCAAGGACGAACCGGCTTCACCTTC. Its translation: CASSLLSQGRTGFTF.

This chain connects TRBV5-1 to TRBJ2-2; TRBD2 matches at 10 bases. CDR3 length: 14 amino acids. From germline, CDR1 is SGHRS and CDR2 YFSETQ. Germline trimming cut 1 base from V and 7 bases from J; bases unmatched to any gene: 1. CDR3 sequence (DNA): TGCGCCAGCAGCTTGAGCGGGAGGGTCGGGGAGCTGTTTTTT. This encodes CASSLSGRVGELFF.

The rearrangement uses TRBV9 and TRBJ2-3; D gene unclear. V lost 1 base, J lost 2 bases, and 8 bases lay in between. Germline V gives CDR1 SGDLS, CDR2 YYNGEE. This CDR3 contains 14 residues. The CDR3 sequence: CASSVSYNTDTQYF. In DNA form, the CDR3 reads TGTGCCAGCAGCGTAAGCTACAACACAGATACGCAGTATTTT. The whole variable domain, remainder taken from reference TRBV9 and TRBJ2-3, is DSGVTQTPKHLITATGQRVTLRCSPRSGDLSVYWYQQSLDQGLQFLIQYYNGEERAKGNILERFSAQQFPDLHSELNLSSLELGDSALYFCASSVSYNTDTQYFGPGTRLTVL.

The chain recombines TRBV7-6 with TRBJ2-1; TRBD2 matches 11 bases. Per germline, CDR1 SGHVS and CDR2 FNYEAQ. The V gene end was trimmed by 3 bases and the J gene end by 4 bases; junction bases not matched to a gene: 8. The CDR3 sequence is 17 residues long. The CDR3 loop is CASSFLAGGGFYNEQFF. The CDR3 DNA sequence: TGTGCCAGCAGCTTCCTAGCGGGAGGTGGGTTTTACAATGAGCAGTTCTTC.

The chain joins TRBV15 to TRBJ2-7; tentatively, D is TRBD2 (6 bases). V shed 0 bases and J shed 8 bases, with 8 bases lying between them. There are 12 residues in the CDR3. Germline lookup yields CDR1 LNHNV and CDR2 YYDKDF (reference sequence). CDR3 protein: CATSRDREKQYF. CDR3 in DNA: TGTGCCACCAGCAGAGATCGGGAGAAGCAGTACTTC.

V usage is TRBV7-9 and J usage is TRBJ2-5; D ambiguous. This CDR3 comprises 13 residues. V was shortened by 4 bases and J by 1 base, with 7 bases between the two germline ends. Germline V CDR1 and CDR2: SEHNR, FQNEAQ (reference sequence). CDR3 bases: TGTGCCAGCAGCTCTGCCATCCAAGAGACCCAGTACTTC. Its protein is CASSSAIQETQYF.

This clone appeared a single time. The chain couples TRBV30 to TRBJ1-4; D not resolved. Germline V gives CDR1 GTSNPN, CDR2 SVGIG (reference sequence). V was clipped by 0 bases and J by 0 bases, with 20 bases between them. The CDR3 extends over 19 amino acids. CDR3 sequence reads: CAWSVILGVRLATNEKLFF. The CDR3 DNA reads TGTGCCTGGAGTGTAATATTGGGCGTCCGATTGGCAACTAATGAAAAACTGTTTTTT.

This sequence joins TRBV6-5 and TRBJ1-5; D not certain. V lost 8 bases and J lost 0, with 8 bases in between. Germline V gene data show CDR1 as MNHEY and CDR2 as SVGAGI. The CDR3 length is 13 residues. The CDR3 here is CASGSDSNQPQHF. DNA for the CDR3: TGTGCCAGCGGGTCCGATAGCAATCAGCCCCAGCATTTT.

The chain combines TRBV6-1 with TRBJ2-7, with D unclear. Trimming took 4 bases from V and 2 from J, leaving 9 bases between them. CDR1 and CDR2 from the germline V gene are MNHNS and SASEGT. This CDR3 has 13 amino acids. CDR3 in amino acids: CASSAGPPYEQYF. For the CDR3, the DNA is TGTGCCAGCAGTGCTGGGCCCCCCTACGAGCAGTACTTC.

Details on this clone: The sample holds other DNA sequences that translate to the same CDR3. The chain links TRBV5-1 to TRBJ2-5; 7 bases map to TRBD1. Germline CDR1 reads SGHRS; CDR2 reads YFSETQ. V lost 4 bases to trimming and J lost 5 bases; unmatched junction nucleotides: 5. The CDR3 contains 13 residues. CDR3 DNA: TGCGCCAGCAGCCCGACAGGGTTTGAGACCCAGTACTTC. Translating gives CASSPTGFETQYF.

This chain joins TRBV25-1 and TRBJ2-7; 11 nucleotides line up with TRBD2. The CDR3 is 15 residues long. Germline V gives CDR1 MGHDK, CDR2 SYGVNS. V lost 8 bases and J lost 7; bases outside the gene matches: 13. CDR3 nucleotide sequence: TGTGCCAGCGTTAGCTCCGGGACTAGCGGCCGGGAGCAGTACTTC. Translated: CASVSSGTSGREQYF.

The CDR3 loop reads CASSADGFRSEAFF. DNA of the CDR3: TGTGCCAGCAGCGCAGACGGATTTCGGTCTGAAGCTTTCTTT. The V and J genes are TRBV9 and TRBJ1-1; D is uncertain. V lost 3 bases, J lost 6 bases, and 15 bases lay in between. The CDR3 totals 14 residues. The germline CDR1 and CDR2 sequences are SGDLS and YYNGEE.

V is TRBV2 and J is TRBJ1-2; D is undetermined. The ends were cut back, 3 bases at V and 0 bases at J, with 11 bases in the middle. The CDR3 spans 15 residues. From germline, CDR1 is SNHLY and CDR2 FYNNEI. The CDR3, as DNA: TGTGCCAGCAGTGATCGGCCCTCGGCTAACTATGGCTACACCTTC. Encoded protein: CASSDRPSANYGYTF. The complete variable domain, with remaining parts taken from reference TRBV2 and TRBJ1-2, reads EPEVTQTPSHQVTQMGQEVILRCVPISNHLYFYWYRQILGQKVEFLVSFYNNEISEKSEIFDDQFSVERPDGSNFTLKIRSTKLEDSAMYFCASSDRPSANYGYTFGSGTRLTVV.

The rearrangement links TRBV19 to TRBJ2-2; D tentatively fits TRBD1 or TRBD2 (5 bases each). With 4 bases removed from V and 0 bases from J, the gap between germline ends came to 9 bases. The CDR3 loop spans 15 amino acids. Per germline, CDR1 LNHDA and CDR2 SQIVND (reference sequence). Here the CDR3 DNA reads TGTGCCAGTAGTAAGGGGACGGCGAACACCGGGGAGCTGTTTTTT. Residues: CASSKGTANTGELFF.

This clone was counted once. V gene TRBV29-1 combines with J gene TRBJ2-3, with D uncertain. The V end was cut by 5 bases, the J end by 2 bases, with 5 bases between. Germline CDR1 and CDR2: SQVTM and ANQGSEA. CDR3 size: 11 residues. Here the CDR3 DNA reads TGCAGCGTTCTCTCCACAGATACGCAGTATTTT. Residues: CSVLSTDTQYF.

J is TRBJ1-4 and V is TRBV18; TRBD1 matches at 8 bases. The junction had 2 bases not matched to a gene; V was cut back by 2 bases and J by 6 bases. The CDR3 covers 14 residues. Germline loops: CDR1 KGHSH, CDR2 LQKENI. The CDR3: CASSPTGGYEKLFF. The CDR3 nucleotides are TGTGCCAGCTCACCAACAGGGGGTTATGAAAAACTGTTTTTT. The full variable domain, rest sourced from reference TRBV18 and TRBJ1-4, is NAGVMQNPRHLVRRRGQEARLRCSPMKGHSHVYWYRQLPEEGLKFMVYLQKENIIDESGMPKERFSAEFPKEGPSILRIQQVVRGDSAAYFCASSPTGGYEKLFFGSGTQLSVL.

Comments on this clone: The same CDR3 can be traced to other DNA sequences in this sample. This rearrangement joins TRBV28 to TRBJ2-5; weak D call: TRBD2 (6 bases). CDR1 MDHEN and CDR2 SYDVKM come from the germline V gene. The CDR3 spans 13 residues. V was trimmed by 5 bases and J by 5 bases, leaving 12 bases between them. The CDR3: CASSGGRRETQYF. CDR3 nucleotides: TGTGCCAGCAGTGGGGGGAGACGGGAGACCCAGTACTTC.

This chain connects TRBV7-9 to TRBJ2-1, with 10 bases fitting TRBD2. V lost 1 base to trimming and J lost 6 bases; unmatched junction nucleotides: 9. CDR1 SEHNR and CDR2 FQNEAQ come from the germline V gene (reference sequence). The CDR3 sequence is 17 residues long. CDR3 loop: CASSLGALAGVVNEQFF. The CDR3 coding sequence is TGTGCCAGCAGCTTAGGAGCCCTAGCGGGAGTGGTCAATGAGCAGTTCTTC.

V and J are TRBV7-2 and TRBJ1-1; D perhaps matches TRBD1 (5 bases). Trimming left V 6 bases short and J 2 bases short, with 19 bases between. There are 16 residues in the CDR3. Germline CDR1 reads SGHTA; CDR2 reads FQGNSA. This chain's CDR3 is CASSNQGEGRNTEAFF. The CDR3 region has the DNA TGTGCCAGCAGTAACCAGGGTGAAGGGAGAAACACTGAAGCTTTCTTT.

The V gene is TRBV7-6, the J gene TRBJ1-1, with D possibly being TRBD1 (5 bases). This CDR3 region has 13 residues. Trimming pared 5 bases from V and 4 bases from J, leaving 11 bases between. Germline CDR1 is SGHVS and CDR2 is FNYEAQ. The CDR3 spells CASSPPGRTEAFF. The CDR3 bases are TGTGCCAGCAGCCCTCCAGGGCGCACTGAAGCTTTCTTT.

V usage is TRBV15 and J usage is TRBJ2-1; D is possibly TRBD1 or TRBD2 (6 bases each). The germline gives CDR1 LNHNV, CDR2 YYDKDF (reference sequence). This CDR3 comprises 13 residues. With 3 bases removed from V and 8 bases from J, the gap between germline ends came to 11 bases. The CDR3 is CATSSRGPDEQFF. CDR3 nucleotides: TGTGCCACCAGCAGCCGGGGGCCCGATGAGCAGTTCTTC.

The chain employs TRBV5-1 and TRBJ1-1; D remains unclear. The germline V and J ends were trimmed by 0 bases and 1 base, with 10 bases remaining between them. CDR1 is SGHRS, CDR2 YFSETQ, per germline. The length of the CDR3 is 15 residues. The chain's CDR3 is CASSLDEGRNTEAFF. CDR3 nucleotide sequence: TGCGCCAGCAGCTTGGACGAGGGTAGGAACACTGAAGCTTTCTTT.

The V gene is TRBV5-1, the J gene TRBJ2-6, with TRBD2 identical over 7 bases. This CDR3 has 17 residues. Germline V gene data show CDR1 as SGHRS and CDR2 as YFSETQ. V was pared by 0 bases and J by 4 bases, with 7 bases of the junction left unmatched. The CDR3 loop reads CASSLVQGGAGANVLTF. The CDR3 DNA is TGCGCCAGCAGCTTGGTTCAGGGAGGGGCCGGGGCCAACGTCCTGACTTTC. The full variable domain, with the rest looked up from reference TRBV5-1 and TRBJ2-6, is KAGVTQTPRYLIKTRGQQVTLSCSPISGHRSVSWYQQTPGQGLQFLFEYFSETQRNKGNFPGRFSGRQFSNSRSEMNVSTLELGDSALYLCASSLVQGGAGANVLTFGAGSRLTVL.

Regarding this clone: Other DNA sequences within the sample encode an identical CDR3. This sequence joins TRBV29-1 and TRBJ1-2, with no clear D. This CDR3 has 10 residues. The V and J ends lost 4 bases and 3 bases respectively, with 3 bases between them. Germline values: CDR1 SQVTM, CDR2 ANQGSEA. As DNA, the CDR3 is TGCAGCGTTGCTGACTATGGCTACACCTTC. Protein sequence: CSVADYGYTF.

This clone was counted once. This chain uses TRBV5-4 with TRBJ2-3, with D possibly matching TRBD1 (6 bases). Trimming pared 0 bases from V and 0 bases from J, leaving 11 bases between. The CDR3 runs to 16 residues. Germline lookup yields CDR1 SGHNT and CDR2 YYREEE (reference sequence). CDR3 in DNA: TGTGCCAGCAGCTTGGCCGGGACAACTAGCACAGATACGCAGTATTTT. Translated, it gives CASSLAGTTSTDTQYF. Drawing the rest from reference TRBV5-4 and TRBJ2-3, the complete variable domain is ETGVTQSPTHLIKTRGQQVTLRCSSQSGHNTVSWYQQALGQGPQFIFQYYREEENGRGNFPPRFSGLQFPNYSSELNVNALELDDSALYLCASSLAGTTSTDTQYFGPGTRLTVL.

The chain combines TRBV5-1 with TRBJ1-1; D gene ambiguous. Trimming took 5 bases from V and 0 from J, leaving 8 bases between them. The CDR3 is 13 residues long. CDR1 and CDR2 from the germline V gene are SGHRS and YFSETQ. CDR3 sequence reads: CASSPSLNTEAFF. For the CDR3, the DNA is TGCGCCAGCAGTCCATCTTTGAACACTGAAGCTTTCTTT.

This sequence joins TRBV30 and TRBJ1-1, with a weak D call TRBD1 (6 bases). The CDR3 is 11 residues long. Germline lookup yields CDR1 GTSNPN and CDR2 SVGIG (reference sequence). V lost 7 bases to trimming and J lost 4 bases, with 10 bases between them. The CDR3 DNA reads as TGTGCCTTATCAGGGGTCACTGAAGCTTTCTTT. This codes for CALSGVTEAFF.